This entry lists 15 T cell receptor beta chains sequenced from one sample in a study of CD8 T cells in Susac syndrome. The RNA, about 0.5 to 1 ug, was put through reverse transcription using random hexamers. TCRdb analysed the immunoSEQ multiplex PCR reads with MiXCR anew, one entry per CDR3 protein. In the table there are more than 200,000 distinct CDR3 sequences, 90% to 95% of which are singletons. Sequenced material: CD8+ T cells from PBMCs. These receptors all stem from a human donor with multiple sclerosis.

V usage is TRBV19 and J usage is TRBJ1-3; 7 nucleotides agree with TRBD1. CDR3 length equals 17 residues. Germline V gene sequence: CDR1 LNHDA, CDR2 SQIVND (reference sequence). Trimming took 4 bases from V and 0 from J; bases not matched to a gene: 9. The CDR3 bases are TGTGCCAGTAGTACTTGGACAGGCCAAAGCTCTGGAAACACCATATATTTT. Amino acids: CASSTWTGQSSGNTIYF.

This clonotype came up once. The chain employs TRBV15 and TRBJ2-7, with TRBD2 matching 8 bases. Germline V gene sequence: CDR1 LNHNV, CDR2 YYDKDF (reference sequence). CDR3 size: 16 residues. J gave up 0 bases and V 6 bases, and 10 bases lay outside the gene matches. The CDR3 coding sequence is TGTGCCACCAGTGAAGGAAGCAGCGGGAGCTCCTACGAGCAGTACTTC. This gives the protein CATSEGSSGSSYEQYF.

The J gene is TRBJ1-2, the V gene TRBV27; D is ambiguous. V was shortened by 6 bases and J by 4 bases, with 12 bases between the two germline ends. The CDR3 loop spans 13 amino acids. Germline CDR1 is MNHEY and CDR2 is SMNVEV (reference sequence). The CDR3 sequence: CASSPPSGYGYTF. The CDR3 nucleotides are TGTGCCAGCAGCCCACCCAGCGGCTATGGCTACACCTTC.

The CDR3 loop is CARSQRVLNTGELFF. The CDR3 DNA follows: TGTGCCAGAAGTCAAAGGGTCCTTAACACCGGGGAGCTGTTTTTT. The chain recombines TRBV2 with TRBJ2-2; no clear D gene. V dropped 9 bases and J dropped 2 bases, with 16 bases sitting between them. The CDR3 contains 15 residues. In germline, CDR1 is SNHLY, CDR2 FYNNEI.

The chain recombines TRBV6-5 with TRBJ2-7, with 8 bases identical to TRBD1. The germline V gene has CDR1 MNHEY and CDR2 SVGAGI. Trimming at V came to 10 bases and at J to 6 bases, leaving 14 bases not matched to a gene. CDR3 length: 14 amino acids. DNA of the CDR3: TGTGCCACTTCAACCGGGACAGGCTGGATCGAGCAGTACTTC. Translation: CATSTGTGWIEQYF.

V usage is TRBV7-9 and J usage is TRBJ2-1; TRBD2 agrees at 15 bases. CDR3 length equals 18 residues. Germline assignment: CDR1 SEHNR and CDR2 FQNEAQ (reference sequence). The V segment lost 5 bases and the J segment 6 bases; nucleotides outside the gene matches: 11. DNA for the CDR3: TGTGCCAGCAGCCCTCAAGTGGGGACTAGCGGGAGGCGCAATGAGCAGTTCTTC. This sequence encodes CASSPQVGTSGRRNEQFF.

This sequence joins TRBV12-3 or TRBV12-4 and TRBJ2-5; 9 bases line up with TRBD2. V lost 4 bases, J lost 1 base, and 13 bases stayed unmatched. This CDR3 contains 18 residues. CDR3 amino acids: CASSSGSGGTLLQETQYF. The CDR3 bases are TGTGCCAGCAGTTCGGGGAGCGGGGGGACCCTTCTCCAAGAGACCCAGTACTTC.

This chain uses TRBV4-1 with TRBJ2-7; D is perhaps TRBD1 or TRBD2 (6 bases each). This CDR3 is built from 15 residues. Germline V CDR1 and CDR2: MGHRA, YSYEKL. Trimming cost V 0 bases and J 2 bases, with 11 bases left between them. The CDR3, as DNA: TGCGCCAGCAGCCAAGATGGGGGGCTCCCCTACGAGCAGTACTTC. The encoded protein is CASSQDGGLPYEQYF.

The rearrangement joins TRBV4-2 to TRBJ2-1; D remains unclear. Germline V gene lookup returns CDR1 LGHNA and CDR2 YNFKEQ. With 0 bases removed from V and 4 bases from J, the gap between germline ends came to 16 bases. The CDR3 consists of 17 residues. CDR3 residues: CASSQDRVGERYNEQFF. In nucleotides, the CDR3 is TGTGCCAGCAGCCAAGATCGTGTAGGAGAGAGATACAATGAGCAGTTCTTC.

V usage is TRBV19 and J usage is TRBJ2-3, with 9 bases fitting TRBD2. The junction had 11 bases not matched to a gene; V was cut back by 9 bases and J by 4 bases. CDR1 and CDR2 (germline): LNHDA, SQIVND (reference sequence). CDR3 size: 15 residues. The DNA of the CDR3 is TGTGCCAGCCGTCAGGCGGGGGGGCGCGCAGATACGCAGTATTTT. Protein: CASRQAGGRADTQYF.

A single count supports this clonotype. The CDR3 region is CASSYGSAAEFF. The CDR3 bases are TGTGCCAGCAGCTATGGGTCGGCTGCCGAGTTCTTC. The chain uses TRBV7-9 and TRBJ2-1; no clear D gene. CDR3 length: 12 residues. Trimming pared 4 bases from V and 14 bases from J, leaving 15 bases between. CDR1 SEHNR and CDR2 FQNEAQ come from the germline V gene (reference sequence).

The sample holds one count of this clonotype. The CDR3 is CASSLLSEETQYF. The CDR3 DNA reads as TGTGCCAGCAGTTTATTATCGGAGGAGACCCAGTACTTC. The chain couples TRBV27 to TRBJ2-5; D uncertain. The CDR3 covers 13 residues. Germline assignment: CDR1 MNHEY and CDR2 SMNVEV (reference sequence). V was cut by 1 base and J by 5 bases, with 8 bases left in between.

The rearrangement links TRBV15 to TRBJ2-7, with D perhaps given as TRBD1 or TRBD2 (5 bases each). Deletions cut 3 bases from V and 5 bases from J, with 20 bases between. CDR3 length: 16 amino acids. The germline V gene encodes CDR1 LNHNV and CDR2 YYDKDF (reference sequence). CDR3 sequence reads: CATSRGVLQRYDEQYF. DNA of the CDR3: TGTGCCACCAGCAGGGGGGTTTTGCAAAGGTATGACGAGCAGTACTTC.

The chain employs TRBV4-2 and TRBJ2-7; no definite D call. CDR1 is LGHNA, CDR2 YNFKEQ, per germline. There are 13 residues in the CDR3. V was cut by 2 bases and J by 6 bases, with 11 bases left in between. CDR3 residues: CASSQYLQLEQYF. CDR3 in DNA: TGTGCCAGCAGCCAATATCTCCAGCTCGAGCAGTACTTC.

CDR3 coding DNA: TGTGCCACCAGCAGAGAGCCCGGTTACAATCAGCCCCAGCATTTT. It is translated as CATSREPGYNQPQHF. The rearrangement uses TRBV15 and TRBJ1-5; D ambiguous. CDR3 length: 15 amino acids. Between the trimmed V and J ends, which lost 0 bases and 3 bases, there was a span of 9 bases. CDR1 is LNHNV, CDR2 YYDKDF, per germline (reference sequence).